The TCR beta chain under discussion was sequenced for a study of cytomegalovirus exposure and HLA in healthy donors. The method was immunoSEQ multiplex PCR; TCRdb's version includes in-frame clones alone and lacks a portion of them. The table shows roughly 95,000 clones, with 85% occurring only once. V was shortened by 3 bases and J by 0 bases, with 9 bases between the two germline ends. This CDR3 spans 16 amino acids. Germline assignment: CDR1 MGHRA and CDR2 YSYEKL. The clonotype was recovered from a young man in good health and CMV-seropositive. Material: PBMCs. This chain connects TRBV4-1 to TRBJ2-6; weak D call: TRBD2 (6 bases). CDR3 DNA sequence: TGCGCCAGCAGCCATATCGGGAGCTCTGGGGCCAACGTCCTGACTTTC. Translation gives CASSHIGSSGANVLTF.